These 17 T cell receptor beta chains came from one sample sequenced in a study of CD8+ T cells in alopecia areata. Treatment specified: oral pan-JAK inhibitor, 5-10 mg twice daily. Extracted RNA was reverse transcribed, and the resulting cDNA served as sequencing template. Repertoires were generated with immunoSEQ multiplex PCR, while TCRdb's copy carries only in-frame clones and drops some. This table has about 120,000 clones, around 58% appearing once. The material was CD8+ T cells sorted from blood, obtained at week 4, from a patient treated with tofacitinib. All receptors derive from a human donor with alopecia areata.

The chain couples TRBV6-5 to TRBJ2-3, with 11 positions matching TRBD1. After removal of 8 bases from V and 8 bases from J, the junction contained 9 bases not matched to a gene. This CDR3 has 14 amino acids. Looked up from germline, CDR1 is MNHEY and CDR2 is SVGAGI. The DNA for the CDR3 is TGTGCCAGCCCTCCGGGACAGGGGGACTTTACGCAGTATTTT. This encodes CASPPGQGDFTQYF.

The chain recombines TRBV30 with TRBJ2-1, with D unclear. CDR1 is GTSNPN and CDR2 is SVGIG in the germline V gene (reference sequence). V dropped 3 bases and J dropped 9 bases, with 18 bases sitting between them. This CDR3 region has 14 residues. CDR3 region: CAWRALGYTSEQFF. The DNA of the CDR3 is TGTGCCTGGAGGGCATTGGGGTACACCAGTGAGCAGTTCTTC.

The gene calls are TRBV29-1 and TRBJ2-1; D assignment may be TRBD1 or TRBD2 (7 bases each). The CDR3 length is 14 residues. The V gene lost 4 bases and the J gene lost 9 bases, with 19 bases spanning the gap. CDR1 and CDR2 (germline): SQVTM, ANQGSEA. CDR3 loop: CSVAGGGLAFEQFF. DNA of the CDR3: TGCAGCGTTGCAGGGGGGGGCCTTGCATTTGAGCAGTTCTTC.

J is TRBJ2-7 and V is TRBV29-1; possibly TRBD1 for D (6 bases). CDR1 and CDR2 (germline): SQVTM, ANQGSEA. V lost 4 bases to trimming and J lost 0 bases, with 10 bases between them. The CDR3 is 13 residues long. CDR3 in DNA: TGCAGCGTTGCCGGGGACACCTCCTACGAGCAGTACTTC. Its protein is CSVAGDTSYEQYF.

This clone has ten or more counts. The chain has TRBV28 and TRBJ2-7; unclear D gene. The CDR3 sequence is 10 residues long. The germline V gene has CDR1 MDHEN and CDR2 SYDVKM. V lost 8 bases, J lost 4 bases, and 6 bases lay in between. The CDR3 loop reads CASRKYEQYF. The CDR3 region has the DNA TGTGCCAGCCGGAAGTACGAGCAGTACTTC.

V usage is TRBV30 and J usage is TRBJ2-1; no clear D. The germline gives CDR1 GTSNPN, CDR2 SVGIG (reference sequence). The length of the CDR3 is 16 residues. Trimming shortened V by 2 bases and J by 2 bases, and 16 bases separated the two germline ends. CDR3 coding DNA: TGTGCCTGGAGTCCCATTACACATGGTGCCTACAATGAGCAGTTCTTC. Translation: CAWSPITHGAYNEQFF. Complete variable domain (other parts from reference TRBV30 and TRBJ2-1): SQTIHQWPATLVQPVGSPLSLECTVEGTSNPNLYWYRQAAGRGLQLLFYSVGIGQISSEVPQNLSASRPQDRQFILSSKKLLLSDSGFYLCAWSPITHGAYNEQFFGPGTRLTVL.

The chain links TRBV4-2 to TRBJ1-2; possibly TRBD1 for D (6 bases). Germline V CDR1 and CDR2: LGHNA, YNFKEQ. The CDR3 runs 16 residues. The V end lost 0 bases, the J end lost 2 bases, and 13 bases lay between the germline ends. The CDR3 loop reads CASSQESDRWNYGYTF. In DNA, the CDR3 is TGTGCCAGCAGCCAAGAATCCGACAGGTGGAACTATGGCTACACCTTC.

J is TRBJ2-7 and V is TRBV25-1; the D is unclear. Germline values: CDR1 MGHDK, CDR2 SYGVNS. Trimming removed 6 bases from V and 3 bases from J, with 15 bases in between. The CDR3 is made up of 14 amino acids. CDR3 nucleotide sequence: TGTGCCAGCAGGGTCACTTCGGTGGTCTACGAGCAGTACTTC. Translated, it gives CASRVTSVVYEQYF.

This rearrangement joins TRBV29-1 to TRBJ1-1; 8 bases are a match to TRBD1. CDR3 length: 13 amino acids. Germline loops: CDR1 SQVTM, CDR2 ANQGSEA. Trimming removed 6 bases from V and 0 bases from J; junction bases left unmatched: 3. CDR3: CSVRTGLNTEAFF. In DNA, the CDR3 is TGCAGCGTCAGGACAGGGCTGAACACTGAAGCTTTCTTT.

The chain joins TRBV5-6 to TRBJ2-1; possibly TRBD2 for D (5 bases). The CDR3 contains 12 residues. The V gene's germline CDR1 is SGHDT and CDR2 YYEEEE. Trimming took off 3 bases at V and 9 bases at J, with 10 bases between the two ends. The CDR3 reads CASSSLGREQFF. The CDR3 DNA is TGTGCCAGCAGCTCACTAGGGCGTGAGCAGTTCTTC.

The chain couples TRBV5-1 to TRBJ2-1; 9 nucleotides match TRBD2. V shed 4 bases and J 7 bases; nucleotides not matched to a gene: 9. CDR3 length: 15 residues. Germline V gene data show CDR1 as SGHRS and CDR2 as YFSETQ. CDR3 DNA sequence: TGCGCCAGCAGCCTGTCGACTAGCGGCCTAAATGAGCAGTTCTTC. Translated: CASSLSTSGLNEQFF.

The genes are TRBV5-6 and TRBJ1-1, with D perhaps matching TRBD1 (5 bases). The CDR3 is made up of 15 amino acids. Germline V CDR1 and CDR2: SGHDT, YYEEEE. V was cut by 2 bases and J by 0 bases, with 11 bases left in between. The CDR3, as DNA: TGTGCCAGCAGCTTCGGGACGGTCATGAACACTGAAGCTTTCTTT. Its protein is CASSFGTVMNTEAFF.

This clone was seen a few times. The chain carries TRBV9 and TRBJ1-2; a possible D gene is TRBD1 (6 bases). Germline lookup yields CDR1 SGDLS and CDR2 YYNGEE. This CDR3 has 16 residues. V lost 3 bases and J lost 4, with 19 bases in between. The CDR3 loop is CASSAAGQGGVYGYTF. The CDR3 region has the DNA TGTGCCAGCAGCGCGGCGGGACAAGGAGGTGTCTATGGCTACACCTTC.

This clone turned up a few times. V and J are TRBV5-5 and TRBJ1-4, with 7 bases lining up with TRBD1. The germline V gene has CDR1 SGHKS and CDR2 YYEKEE (reference sequence). This CDR3 has 15 amino acids. The V segment lost 1 base and the J segment 5 bases; nucleotides outside the gene matches: 5. Here the CDR3 DNA reads TGTGCCAGCAGCTTGTATCCAGGGGGAAATGAAAAACTGTTTTTT. Translation gives CASSLYPGGNEKLFF.

This chain links TRBV4-2 with TRBJ1-6; 7 nucleotides line up with TRBD1. The V gene end was trimmed by 3 bases and the J gene end by 10 bases; junction bases not matched to a gene: 9. CDR1 is LGHNA and CDR2 is YNFKEQ in the germline V gene. The CDR3 totals 15 residues. The CDR3, as DNA: TGTGCCAGCAGCCACACCGGGACAGCGAAATCACCCCTCCACTTT. It encodes CASSHTGTAKSPLHF.

The chain recombines TRBV25-1 with TRBJ2-1; no reliable D call. Between the trimmed V and J ends, which lost 3 bases and 8 bases, there was a span of 8 bases. Germline CDR1 MGHDK, CDR2 SYGVNS. This CDR3 comprises 12 residues. The CDR3 reads CASSELWDEQFF. As DNA, the CDR3 is TGTGCCAGCAGTGAGTTGTGGGATGAGCAGTTCTTC.

The chain links TRBV7-9 to TRBJ2-7; D gene uncertain. Trimming pared 5 bases from V and 0 bases from J, leaving 5 bases between. Germline CDR1 and CDR2: SEHNR and FQNEAQ (reference sequence). The CDR3 loop spans 12 amino acids. CDR3 sequence: CASSGVSYEQYF. The DNA of the CDR3 is TGTGCCAGCAGCGGGGTCTCCTACGAGCAGTACTTC.